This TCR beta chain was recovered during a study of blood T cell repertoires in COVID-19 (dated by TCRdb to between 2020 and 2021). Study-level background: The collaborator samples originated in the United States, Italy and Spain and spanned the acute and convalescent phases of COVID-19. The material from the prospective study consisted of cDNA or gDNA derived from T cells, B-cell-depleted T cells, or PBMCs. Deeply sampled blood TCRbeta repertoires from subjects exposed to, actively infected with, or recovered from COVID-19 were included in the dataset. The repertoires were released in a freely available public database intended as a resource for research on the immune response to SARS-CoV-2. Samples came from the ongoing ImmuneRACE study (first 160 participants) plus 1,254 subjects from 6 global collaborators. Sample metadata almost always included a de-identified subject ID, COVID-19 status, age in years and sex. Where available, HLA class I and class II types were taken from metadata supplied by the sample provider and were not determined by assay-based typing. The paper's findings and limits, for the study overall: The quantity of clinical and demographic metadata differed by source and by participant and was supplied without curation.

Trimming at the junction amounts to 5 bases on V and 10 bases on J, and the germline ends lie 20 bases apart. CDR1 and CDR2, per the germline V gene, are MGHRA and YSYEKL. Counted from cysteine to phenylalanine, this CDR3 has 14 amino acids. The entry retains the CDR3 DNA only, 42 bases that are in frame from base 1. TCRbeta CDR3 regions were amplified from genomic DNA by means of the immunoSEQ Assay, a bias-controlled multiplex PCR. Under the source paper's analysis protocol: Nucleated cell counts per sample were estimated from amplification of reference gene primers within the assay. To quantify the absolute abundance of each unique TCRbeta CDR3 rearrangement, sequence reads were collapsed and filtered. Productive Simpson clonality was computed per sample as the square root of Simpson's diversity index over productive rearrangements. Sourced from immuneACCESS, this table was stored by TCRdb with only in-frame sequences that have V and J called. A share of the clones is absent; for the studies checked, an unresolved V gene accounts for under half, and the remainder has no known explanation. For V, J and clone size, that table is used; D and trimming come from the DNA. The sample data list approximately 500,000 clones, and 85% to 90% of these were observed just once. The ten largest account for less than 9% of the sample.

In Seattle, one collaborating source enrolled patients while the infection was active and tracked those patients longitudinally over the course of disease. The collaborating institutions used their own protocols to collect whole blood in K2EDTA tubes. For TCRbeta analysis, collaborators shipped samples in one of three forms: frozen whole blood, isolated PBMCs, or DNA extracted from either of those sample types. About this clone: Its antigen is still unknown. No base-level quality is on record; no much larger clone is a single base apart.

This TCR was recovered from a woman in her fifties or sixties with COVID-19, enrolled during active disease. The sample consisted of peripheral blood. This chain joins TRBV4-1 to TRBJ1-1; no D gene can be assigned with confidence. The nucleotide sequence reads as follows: TGCGCCAGCAGCGCACACAGCGCACTGGGAGGAGCTTTCTTT. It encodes CASSAHSALGGAFF.